The 14 T cell receptor beta chains below were found in one sample sequenced in a study of T cell responses to AZD1222 COVID-19 vaccine. Data came from immunoSEQ multiplex PCR; TCRdb stores just in-frame clones and leaves some out. The table shows 120,000 or so clones, with 84% occurring only once. Source: peripheral blood, taken 28 days after the second AZD1222 dose. Source of these receptors: an adult who received the AZD1222 COVID-19 vaccine.

In DNA form, the CDR3 reads TGTGCCACCAGCAGAGATCAGGCAGGGATCCCCTCCACCGGCTATAATTCACCCCTCCACTTT. The encoded protein is CATSRDQAGIPSTGYNSPLHF. V is TRBV15 and J is TRBJ1-6; perhaps TRBD1 as D (5 bases). The CDR3 runs to 21 residues. Per germline, CDR1 LNHNV and CDR2 YYDKDF (reference sequence). The V and J ends lost 0 bases and 3 bases respectively, with 24 bases between them.

V is TRBV18 and J is TRBJ2-7; 8 bases map to TRBD1. Trimming cost V 3 bases and J 2 bases; bases outside gene matches: 6. The CDR3 is 15 amino acids. Germline loops: CDR1 KGHSH, CDR2 LQKENI. Here the CDR3 reads CASSPTGTGAYEQYF. In DNA, the CDR3 is TGTGCCAGCTCACCTACCGGGACAGGTGCCTACGAGCAGTACTTC.

This clone has a handful of counts. V gene TRBV14 combines with J gene TRBJ1-4, with TRBD1 identical over 8 bases. After removal of 3 bases from V and 7 bases from J, the junction contained 7 bases not matched to a gene. Germline CDR1 reads SGHDN; CDR2 reads FVKESK. The CDR3 length is 15 residues. The CDR3 region has the DNA TGTGCCAGCAGCCAGAATCGACAGGGGCGTGAAAAACTGTTTTTT. Protein: CASSQNRQGREKLFF. Drawing the rest from reference TRBV14 and TRBJ1-4, the complete variable domain is EAGVTQFPSHSVIEKGQTVTLRCDPISGHDNLYWYRRVMGKEIKFLLHFVKESKQDESGMPNNRFLAERTGGTYSTLKVQPAELEDSGVYFCASSQNRQGREKLFFGSGTQLSVL.

The V and J genes are TRBV4-3 and TRBJ1-2, with 9 bases lining up with TRBD1. The CDR3 sequence is 16 residues long. Looked up from germline, CDR1 is LGHNA and CDR2 is YSLEER. The V segment lost 1 base and the J segment 2 bases; nucleotides outside the gene matches: 5. The CDR3 DNA reads as TGCGCCAGCAGCCAAGGGACCGGGACAGGGAACTATGGCTACACCTTC. Its translation is CASSQGTGTGNYGYTF.

This clone was seen only a few times. The chain couples TRBV6-4 to TRBJ2-6, with D possibly being TRBD1 (5 bases). CDR1 is MRHNA, CDR2 SNTAGT, per germline. V was cut by 3 bases and J by 4 bases, with 10 bases left in between. This CDR3 region has 15 residues. The CDR3 sequence: CASSEGRAGANVLTF. Written as DNA, the CDR3 is TGTGCCAGCAGTGAAGGCAGGGCCGGGGCCAACGTCCTGACTTTC.

As concerns this clone: This CDR3 is also generated by other DNA sequences in the sample. The V and J genes are TRBV19 and TRBJ1-1, with D hard to call. V dropped 5 bases and J dropped 3 bases, with 7 bases sitting between them. Germline lookup yields CDR1 LNHDA and CDR2 SQIVND (reference sequence). The CDR3 loop spans 12 amino acids. The DNA for the CDR3 is TGTGCCAGTAGTTGGGGTTACACTGAAGCTTTCTTT. Amino acids: CASSWGYTEAFF.

The CDR3 reads CASSLAPGPSYEQYF. The CDR3 coding sequence is TGTGCCAGCAGCTTAGCTCCAGGTCCCTCCTACGAGCAGTACTTC. The J gene is TRBJ2-7, the V gene TRBV7-2; D is uncertain. Germline V gives CDR1 SGHTA, CDR2 FQGNSA. CDR3 length: 15 residues. Trimming took off 0 bases at V and 0 bases at J, with 9 bases between the two ends.

This clone was recorded once. The rearrangement joins TRBV10-3 to TRBJ2-2; TRBD1 matches 7 bases. The V gene end was trimmed by 4 bases and the J gene end by 4 bases; junction bases not matched to a gene: 6. CDR3 length: 15 amino acids. CDR1 and CDR2 (germline): ENHRY, SYGVKD. Here the CDR3 reads CAISVPGQSTGELFF. CDR3 sequence (DNA): TGTGCCATCAGTGTTCCGGGACAGTCCACCGGGGAGCTGTTTTTT.

The chain combines TRBV9 with TRBJ1-6; D is uncertain. In germline, CDR1 is SGDLS, CDR2 YYNGEE. This CDR3 has 15 residues. V gave up 0 bases and J gave up 7 bases, with 11 bases separating them. The CDR3 DNA reads as TGTGCCAGCAGCGTAGGACCGGCTTCCAATTCACCCCTCCACTTT. Its protein is CASSVGPASNSPLHF.

The chain employs TRBV7-2 and TRBJ2-7, with 8 bases matching TRBD2. The V and J ends lost 0 bases and 2 bases, in that order; junction bases with no gene match: 3. The CDR3 consists of 15 residues. CDR1 and CDR2 (germline): SGHTA, FQGNSA. CDR3: CASSLARGGTYEQYF. The CDR3 region has the DNA TGTGCCAGCAGCTTAGCTCGGGGGGGGACCTACGAGCAGTACTTC.

This clone has just a few counts. The V call is TRBV4-1, the J call TRBJ2-2; 10 bases are a match to TRBD1. The V gene's germline CDR1 is MGHRA and CDR2 YSYEKL. This CDR3 contains 16 residues. V lost 3 bases and J lost 4; bases outside the gene matches: 5. The DNA for the CDR3 is TGCGCCAGCAGCCAGACAGGGGGCGTCGGCACCGGGGAGCTGTTTTTT. As protein: CASSQTGGVGTGELFF.

The V and J genes are TRBV4-2 and TRBJ1-2; D ambiguous. The CDR3 runs 13 residues. CDR1 LGHNA and CDR2 YNFKEQ come from the germline V gene. The V gene lost 1 base and the J gene lost 8 bases, with 11 bases spanning the gap. The CDR3 region is CASSQGQKEGYTF. The CDR3 DNA reads as TGTGCCAGCAGCCAAGGGCAGAAAGAAGGCTACACCTTC.

This chain uses TRBV7-2 with TRBJ1-5, with TRBD1 matching over 10 bases. With 5 bases clipped from V and 4 bases from J, the junction kept 5 bases outside the gene matches. Looked up from germline, CDR1 is SGHTA and CDR2 is FQGNSA. The CDR3 is 15 residues long. The CDR3 here is CASSERGQGNQPQHF. The CDR3 DNA reads as TGTGCCAGCAGCGAGCGGGGACAGGGGAATCAGCCCCAGCATTTT.

This chain connects TRBV2 to TRBJ2-1; 9 nucleotides line up with TRBD2. The CDR3 runs to 14 residues. Trimming at V came to 7 bases and at J to 6 bases, leaving 7 bases not matched to a gene. CDR1 is SNHLY and CDR2 is FYNNEI in the germline V gene. As DNA, the CDR3 is TGTGCCAGCATGCGGCGGGGGGGCCGCAATGAGCAGTTCTTC. As protein: CASMRRGGRNEQFF.